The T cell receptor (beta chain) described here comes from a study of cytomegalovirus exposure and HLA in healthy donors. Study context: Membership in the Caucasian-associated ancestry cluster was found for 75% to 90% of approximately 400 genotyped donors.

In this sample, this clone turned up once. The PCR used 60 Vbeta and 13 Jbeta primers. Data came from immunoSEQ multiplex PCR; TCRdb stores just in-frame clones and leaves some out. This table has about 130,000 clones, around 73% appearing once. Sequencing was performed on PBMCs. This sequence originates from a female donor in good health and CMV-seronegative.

The CDR3 region is CASSDGEMEETQYF. In DNA form, the CDR3 reads TGTGCCAGCAGTGATGGGGAGATGGAAGAGACCCAGTACTTC. The chain employs TRBV2 and TRBJ2-5; the D gene is possibly TRBD2 (5 bases). The CDR3 spans 14 residues. Trimming took 3 bases from V and 3 from J, leaving 11 bases between them. Germline loops: CDR1 SNHLY, CDR2 FYNNEI.